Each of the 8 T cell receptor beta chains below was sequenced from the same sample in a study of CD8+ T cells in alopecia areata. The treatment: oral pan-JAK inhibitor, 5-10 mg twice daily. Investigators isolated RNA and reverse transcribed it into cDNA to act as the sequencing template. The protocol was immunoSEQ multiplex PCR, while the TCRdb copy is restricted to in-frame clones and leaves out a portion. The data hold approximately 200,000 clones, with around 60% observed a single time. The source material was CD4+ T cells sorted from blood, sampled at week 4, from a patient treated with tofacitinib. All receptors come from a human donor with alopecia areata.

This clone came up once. CDR3 residues: CASSQDPAGGGEAFF. The CDR3 bases are TGCGCCAGCAGCCAAGATCCCGCAGGGGGCGGTGAAGCTTTCTTT. The V call is TRBV4-1, the J call TRBJ1-1; TRBD1 aligns across 8 bases. J lost 7 bases, V lost 0 bases, and 7 bases had no gene match. Germline values: CDR1 MGHRA, CDR2 YSYEKL. CDR3 length: 15 amino acids.

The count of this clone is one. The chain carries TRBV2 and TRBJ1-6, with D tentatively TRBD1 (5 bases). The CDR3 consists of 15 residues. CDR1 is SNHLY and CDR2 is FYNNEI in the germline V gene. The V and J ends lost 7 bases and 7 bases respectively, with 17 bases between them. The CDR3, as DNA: TGTGCCAGCACCGAAATCGTGGGGGGAAATTCACCCCTCCACTTT. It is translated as CASTEIVGGNSPLHF.

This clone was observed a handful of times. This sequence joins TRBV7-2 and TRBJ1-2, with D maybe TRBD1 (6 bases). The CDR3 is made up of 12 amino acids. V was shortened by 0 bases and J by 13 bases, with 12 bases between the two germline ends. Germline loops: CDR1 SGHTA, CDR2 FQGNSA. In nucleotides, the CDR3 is TGTGCCAGCAGCTTAGCGGGGGCAGGACGCACCTTC. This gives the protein CASSLAGAGRTF.

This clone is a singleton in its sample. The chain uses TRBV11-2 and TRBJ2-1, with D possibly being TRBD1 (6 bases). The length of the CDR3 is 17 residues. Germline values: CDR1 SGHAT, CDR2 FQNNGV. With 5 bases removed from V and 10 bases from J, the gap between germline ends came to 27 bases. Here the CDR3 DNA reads TGTGCCAGCAGCCTAACAGGGAGAGGGGTTTTGCGCATGGAGCAGTTCTTC. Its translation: CASSLTGRGVLRMEQFF.

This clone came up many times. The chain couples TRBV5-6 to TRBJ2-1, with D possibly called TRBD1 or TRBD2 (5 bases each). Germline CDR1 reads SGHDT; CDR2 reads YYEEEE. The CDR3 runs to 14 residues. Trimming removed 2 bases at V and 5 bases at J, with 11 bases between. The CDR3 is CASSLGTYNNEQFF. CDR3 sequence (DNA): TGTGCCAGCAGCTTAGGGACCTATAACAATGAGCAGTTCTTC.

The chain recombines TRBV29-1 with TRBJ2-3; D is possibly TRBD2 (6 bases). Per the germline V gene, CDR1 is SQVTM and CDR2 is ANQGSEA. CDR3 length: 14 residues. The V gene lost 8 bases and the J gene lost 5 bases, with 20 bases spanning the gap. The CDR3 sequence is CSCAGRLVIDTQYF. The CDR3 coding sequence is TGCAGCTGCGCCGGGAGACTAGTTATAGATACGCAGTATTTT.

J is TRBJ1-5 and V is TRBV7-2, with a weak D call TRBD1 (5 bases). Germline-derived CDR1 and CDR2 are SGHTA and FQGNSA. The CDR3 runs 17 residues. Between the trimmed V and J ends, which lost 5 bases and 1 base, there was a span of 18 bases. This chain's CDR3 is CASSHTLFQGSNQPQHF. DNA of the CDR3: TGTGCCAGCAGCCACACCCTATTTCAGGGAAGCAATCAGCCCCAGCATTTT.

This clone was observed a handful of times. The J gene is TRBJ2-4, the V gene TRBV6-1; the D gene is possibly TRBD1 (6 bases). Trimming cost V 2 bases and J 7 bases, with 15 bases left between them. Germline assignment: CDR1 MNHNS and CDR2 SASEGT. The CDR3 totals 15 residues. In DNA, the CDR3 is TGTGCCAGCAGTGAACCTACAGGGAATCGGAACATTCAGTACTTC. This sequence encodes CASSEPTGNRNIQYF.